The entry below describes one TCR beta chain. The antigen remains undetermined. TCRdb re-derived calls from the reads in MiXCR, one entry per CDR3 protein. Altogether 350,000 to 500,000 distinct CDR3 sequences are present, approximately 31% being singletons, with the ten largest covering 12% to 15%. The sample is drawn from a study of T cell repertoires in cytomegalovirus infection. Background on the study: From public TCR beta signatures came an indication of both CMV infection and matching HLA type. Study results and caveats: The cumulative frequency of public TCR beta families identified carriers of CMV plus the relevant HLA. The ex vivo response showed dominance by HLA-C-restricted CMV-specific TCR beta clonotypes.

Trimming shortened V by 8 bases and J by 10 bases, and 12 bases separated the two germline ends. The CDR3 sequence is 12 residues long. Germline V gene lookup returns CDR1 LGHDT and CDR2 YNNKEL (reference sequence). This chain uses TRBV3-1 with TRBJ1-6; D is unclear. Source material: PBMCs. This receptor was identified in a human donor in good health (CMV status not recorded). Some clones in this sample may be carry-over from other donors' samples. The chain's CDR3 is CASSRVRSPLHF. CDR3 DNA sequence: TGTGCCAGCTCTCGGGTCCGGTCACCCCTCCACTTT.